The 18 T cell receptor beta chains below all came from one sample that was sequenced in a study of CD8 T cells in ankylosing spondylitis. Study-wide points: What seemed typical of ankylosing spondylitis blood was a TCR beta motif built from roughly 8 highly homologous variants.

TCRdb fed the 5' RACE reads into MiXCR, producing one record per CDR3 protein. Here the sample spans around 540,000 distinct CDR3 sequences, approximately 11% being singletons. These receptors' antigens are unknown. Sequencing was performed on blood, either unsorted or a sorted T cell fraction (not recorded which). The receptors shown here come from a male donor with ankylosing spondylitis.

This clonotype was observed many times. The gene calls are TRBV19 and TRBJ2-5, with TRBD2 matching over 8 bases. From germline, CDR1 is LNHDA and CDR2 SQIVND (reference sequence). The CDR3 extends over 15 amino acids. V shed 5 bases, J shed 5 bases, and the junction held 10 bases outside the gene matches. CDR3: CASSPGSSGGETQYF. For the CDR3, the DNA is TGTGCCAGTAGTCCCGGGTCCTCGGGGGGGGAGACCCAGTACTTC.

This clonotype was detected a few times. The genes are TRBV7-9 and TRBJ1-3, with D tentatively TRBD1 (6 bases). The germline V gene has CDR1 SEHNR and CDR2 FQNEAQ (reference sequence). Trimming pared 3 bases from V and 0 bases from J, leaving 12 bases between. This CDR3 comprises 16 residues. The CDR3 region has the DNA TGTGCCAGCAGCTTTGGGGGCACTGGCTCTGGAAACACCATATATTTT. Protein sequence: CASSFGGTGSGNTIYF. The whole variable domain, filled in from reference TRBV7-9 and TRBJ1-3, reads DTGVSQNPRHKITKRGQNVTFRCDPISEHNRLYWYRQTLGQGPEFLTYFQNEAQLEKSRLLSDRFSAERPKGSFSTLEIQRTEQGDSAMYLCASSFGGTGSGNTIYFGEGSWLTVV.

A few counts support this clonotype. Because the CDR3 is missing its conserved closing phenylalanine or tryptophan, this is likely a read error. The DNA is left out, because the CDR3 cannot be placed on it with certainty; the CDR3 is given as TCRdb lists it. The chain employs TRBV20-1 and TRBJ1-2. The CDR3 length equals 8 residues, ends included. Germline V gene data show CDR1 as DFQATT and CDR2 as SNEGSKA (reference sequence). The CDR3 region is CSARDYGL.

The chain joins TRBV3-1 to TRBJ1-5; 7 positions match TRBD1. V dropped 1 base and J dropped 4; count of bases not matched to a gene: 19. The CDR3 runs 20 residues. CDR1 is LGHDT and CDR2 is YNNKEL in the germline V gene (reference sequence). The CDR3 region is CASSQGEGDRKKEGNQPQHF. In nucleotides, the CDR3 is TGTGCCAGCAGCCAAGGAGAAGGGGACAGAAAAAAGGAGGGAAATCAGCCCCAGCATTTT.

J is TRBJ1-5 and V is TRBV5-4; 9 nucleotides agree with TRBD1. The CDR3 covers 15 residues. Germline-derived CDR1 and CDR2 are SGHNT and YYREEE (reference sequence). J was trimmed by 6 bases and V by 4 bases; bases with no gene match: 8. The CDR3 bases are TGTGCCAGCAGCCAAGGGACAGGGAACGGTCAGCCCCAGCATTTT. Amino acids: CASSQGTGNGQPQHF.

This clonotype came up many times. The chain is built from TRBV12-3 or TRBV12-4 and TRBJ2-1; D possibly corresponds to TRBD2 (6 bases). The germline V and J ends were trimmed by 8 bases and 7 bases, with 15 bases remaining between them. The CDR3 has 13 residues. CDR3: CASLGGGGNEQFF. The CDR3 DNA reads TGTGCCAGCCTTGGCGGTGGGGGGAATGAGCAGTTCTTC.

The rearrangement joins TRBV6-5 to TRBJ1-4, with D unresolved. The germline gives CDR1 MNHEY, CDR2 SVGAGI. V lost 2 bases and J 4 bases, leaving 14 bases between the germline ends. This CDR3 is 16 amino acids long. The CDR3 reads CASSYGSRALNEKLFF. CDR3 in DNA: TGTGCCAGCAGTTACGGCTCCCGGGCACTTAATGAAAAACTGTTTTTT.

This rearrangement joins TRBV6-1 to TRBJ2-5; 7 bases agree with TRBD1. V lost 7 bases, J lost 2 bases, and 7 bases stayed unmatched. The CDR3 extends over 14 amino acids. Germline V gene sequence: CDR1 MNHNS, CDR2 SASEGT. CDR3: CASKIGTAQETQYF. Written as DNA, the CDR3 is TGTGCCAGCAAAATCGGGACAGCTCAAGAGACCCAGTACTTC.

In this sample, this clonotype turned up many times. The chain uses TRBV20-1 and TRBJ2-7; D is unresolved. CDR1 and CDR2 from the germline V gene are DFQATT and SNEGSKA (reference sequence). V was pared by 0 bases and J by 6 bases, with 12 bases between. The CDR3 has 13 amino acids. CDR3 sequence (DNA): TGCAGTGCTAGAGATCATGGGTCGGGCGAGCAGTACGTC. Its protein product is CSARDHGSGEQYV.

This clonotype was found a few times. The CDR3 DNA reads TGTGCCATCCAAGGCCAGGGGTGGGAGACCCAGTACTTC. Translation gives CAIQGQGWETQYF. The chain is built from TRBV10-3 and TRBJ2-5; possible D gene TRBD1, 6 bases. Germline lookup yields CDR1 ENHRY and CDR2 SYGVKD. The CDR3 loop spans 13 amino acids. V lost 8 bases and J 5 bases, leaving 15 bases between the germline ends.

The rearrangement joins TRBV20-1 to TRBJ1-5, with D unclear. The V end was cut by 1 base, the J end by 0 bases, with 7 bases between. Germline loops: CDR1 DFQATT, CDR2 SNEGSKA (reference sequence). The CDR3 covers 14 residues. The CDR3 coding sequence is TGCAGTGCTAGAGTATATGATAGCAATCAGCCCCAGCATTTT. It translates to CSARVYDSNQPQHF.

On this clonotype itself: This sequence may be a read error, since a much larger clone differs from it by one base. This chain's CDR3 is CASRTSGLETQYF. The CDR3 DNA reads TGTGCCAGCAGGACTAGCGGCCTAGAGACCCAGTACTTC. The chain couples TRBV27 to TRBJ2-5; 9 bases match TRBD2. The CDR3 has 13 amino acids. Germline lookup yields CDR1 MNHEY and CDR2 SMNVEV (reference sequence). V lost 6 bases and J lost 4; bases outside the gene matches: 3.

This clonotype appeared many times. The chain employs TRBV12-3 or TRBV12-4 and TRBJ1-3; 9 positions match TRBD1. Trimming removed 6 bases from V and 2 bases from J; junction bases left unmatched: 5. This CDR3 has 15 amino acids. CDR3 sequence reads: CASRRTGAPGNTIYF. As DNA, the CDR3 is TGTGCCAGCAGACGGACAGGGGCGCCTGGAAACACCATATATTTT.

This clonotype came up many times. V gene TRBV18 combines with J gene TRBJ2-5; 7 nucleotides match TRBD2. Losses at the gene ends were 3 bases for V and 4 bases for J; bases not matched to a gene: 2. The CDR3 covers 13 residues. Germline loops: CDR1 KGHSH, CDR2 LQKENI. CDR3 bases: TGTGCCAGCTCACCGGGGGGGAGAGAGACCCAGTACTTC. This encodes CASSPGGRETQYF.

The chain is built from TRBV27 and TRBJ1-5; D is uncertain. V lost 3 bases and J lost 4, with 10 bases in between. This CDR3 region has 14 residues. Germline CDR1 is MNHEY and CDR2 is SMNVEV (reference sequence). This CDR3 is CASSLRPGNQPQHF. CDR3 DNA: TGTGCCAGCAGTTTGAGACCCGGGAATCAGCCCCAGCATTTT.

This chain joins TRBV7-9 and TRBJ2-2; 7 bases are a match to TRBD1. Germline loops: CDR1 SEHNR, CDR2 FQNEAQ (reference sequence). The CDR3 is 14 residues long. Trimming took 4 bases from V and 3 from J; bases not matched to a gene: 2. The CDR3 DNA is TGTGCCAGCAGCTGGACAGGTTACACCGGGGAGCTGTTTTTT. This sequence encodes CASSWTGYTGELFF.

CDR3 loop: CATSAAVPGTQETQYF. Written as DNA, the CDR3 is TGTGCCACCAGTGCCGCTGTTCCCGGGACTCAAGAGACCCAGTACTTC. V is TRBV24-1 and J is TRBJ2-5; perhaps TRBD2 as D (6 bases). Germline V gene sequence: CDR1 KGHDR, CDR2 SFDVKD. V was pared by 5 bases and J by 2 bases, with 17 bases between. The CDR3 has 16 amino acids.

This clonotype was counted at least ten times. V gene TRBV7-9 combines with J gene TRBJ2-1; D is possibly TRBD1 (6 bases). Trimming cost V 5 bases and J 1 base, with 15 bases left between them. Germline loops: CDR1 SEHNR, CDR2 FQNEAQ (reference sequence). This CDR3 is built from 16 residues. The CDR3 spells CASSLTDSSSYNEQFF. The CDR3 DNA reads TGTGCCAGCAGCCTAACGGACAGCTCTTCCTACAATGAGCAGTTCTTC.